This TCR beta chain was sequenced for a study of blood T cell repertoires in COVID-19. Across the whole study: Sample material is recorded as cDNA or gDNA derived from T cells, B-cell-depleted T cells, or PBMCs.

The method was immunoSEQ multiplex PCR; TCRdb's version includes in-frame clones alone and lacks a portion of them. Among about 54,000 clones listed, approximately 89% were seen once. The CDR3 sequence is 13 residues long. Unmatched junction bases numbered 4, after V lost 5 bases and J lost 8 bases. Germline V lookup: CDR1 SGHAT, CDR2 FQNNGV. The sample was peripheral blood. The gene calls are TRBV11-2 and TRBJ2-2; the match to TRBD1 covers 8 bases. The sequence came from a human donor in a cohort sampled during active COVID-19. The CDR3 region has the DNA TGTGCCAGCAGCCTCCAGGGGGCGGGGGAGCTGTTTTTT. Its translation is CASSLQGAGELFF.